This TCR beta chain appears in the sequencing data of a study of shared clonotypes between healthy human individuals (dated by TCRdb to about 2020). Context from the whole study: Two women and three men aged 18 to 49 years were included in the cohort. For each donor, CD4 naive and CD4 memory were each run on three plates, CD8 naive on two plates, and CD8 memory on one plate. The study deeply sequenced blood TCR repertoires of five healthy adults to estimate repertoire size and the extent of clonotype sharing between individuals. Libraries were prepared and TCR repertoires were sequenced by different laboratories using diverse techniques, in order to increase sequencing depth and limit assay-specific biases. Per donor, leukapheresis produced somewhere between about 0.94 and 8.9 billion PBMCs.

The donors were healthy, HIV-negative adults who had no recently reported acute infections or vaccinations. All donors were Caucasian adults living in Nashville, Tennessee, USA. CD8 memory samples combined magnetically selected CD45RO+ cells with CCR7-negative CD45RA+ effector memory (TemRA) cells. After blood collection by leukapheresis, PBMCs were isolated using Ficoll-Histopaque density gradient centrifugation and then cryopreserved in the vapor phase of liquid nitrogen. Purity and quantity of every magnetically sorted T cell population were checked by analytical flow cytometry. Genomic DNA was isolated from each sorted fraction and quantified by UV absorbance on a Nanodrop 2000c. General conclusions and limits of the study: Compared with non-shared clonotypes, the clonotypes found in all four sorted-subset donors had higher generation probabilities. Rarefaction of sorted-subset datasets indicated incomplete sequencing despite the large sequencing depth. Based on pairwise subsampling, the degree of clonotype sharing among donors was expected to be affected by sequencing depth. Estimated clonotype richness was generally larger for naive than for memory subsets. Sampling was restricted to blood, and TCR repertoires in tissues likely differ from the TCR repertoires found in blood. Because the study included only a small number of donors, the genetic and exposure-history diversity represented was limited. When a few donors were compared, the shared fraction of clonotypes was about 5% for naive CD4, around 3.6% for naive CD8, 2.3% for memory CD4, and 0.35% to 0.5% for memory CD8.

Comments on this clone: Which antigen it targets is not known. No base quality information exists; no much larger clone differs at one position.

Using the deep immunoSEQ assay, TCR CDR3 regions were amplified from genomic DNA by multiplex PCR. Extracted genomic DNA from each cell subset was spread evenly across all wells of several immunoSEQ 96-well plates, with each plate serving as a replicate. For sorted subsets, each replicate PCR was loaded with around 200 ng genomic DNA, equivalent to approximately 33,000 T cell genomes. Purified libraries were measured with a Qubit 3.0 fluorometer, size-checked on a Bioanalyzer 2100, and measured again with the KAPA Library Quantification kit. Each immunoSEQ 96-well plate was sequenced on its own single-read 150-cycle Illumina NextSeq 550 flow cell. In the authors' own workflow: Because the immunoSEQ output included only junctional sequences and no quality scores, the filtering could not be the same as the filtering used for full-length reads. To assign V/J genes and CDR3, sequences were annotated against IMGT germline references using PyIR, a Python wrapper for IgBLAST v1.9. Reads with weak V/J assignments (E-value above 1e-6), missing CDR3, stop codons, out-of-frame junctions, or ambiguous translated residues were removed. V3J clonotypes were defined by identical inferred V gene, J gene, and CDR3 amino acid sequence. To compute the percentage overlap between repertoires, the number of shared unique clonotypes was divided by the size of the smaller repertoire. Repertoire richness was assessed with RTK rarefaction, the Chao1 estimator, and Recon v2.1 estimates of unobserved clonotypes. OLGA was used to compute generation probabilities for all TCRbeta clonotypes that the gDNA method yielded from four donors. The table was pulled from immuneACCESS by TCRdb, which kept in-frame rearrangements only. Such tables lose some clones; where checked, under half of the loss comes from unresolved V genes, and the rest has no known cause. That table gives V, J and clone size, and the DNA gave D and trimming. This sample comprises under 350,000 clones, about nine tenths of them detected only once. Under 20% of the sample belongs to the ten largest clones.

CDR1 and CDR2, per the germline V gene (reference sequence), are LNHDA and SQIVND. V and J lose 7 bases and 7 bases, and a span of 7 bases separates them. CDR3 length: 10 amino acids, cysteine to phenylalanine. The only DNA kept is the CDR3, 30 bases in frame from the first base. The TCR originated in a man in his late teens or twenties in good health. The specimen was memory CD8+ T cells sorted from blood. What the cell subset or site label conveys for this sample: CD45RO+ cells pooled with CCR7-negative TemRA cells. This chain joins TRBV19 to TRBJ1-2; the D gene cannot be named for sure. In nucleotides, the sequence is TGTGCCAGTAAGAGGTTTGGCTACACCTTC. The encoded protein is CASKRFGYTF.